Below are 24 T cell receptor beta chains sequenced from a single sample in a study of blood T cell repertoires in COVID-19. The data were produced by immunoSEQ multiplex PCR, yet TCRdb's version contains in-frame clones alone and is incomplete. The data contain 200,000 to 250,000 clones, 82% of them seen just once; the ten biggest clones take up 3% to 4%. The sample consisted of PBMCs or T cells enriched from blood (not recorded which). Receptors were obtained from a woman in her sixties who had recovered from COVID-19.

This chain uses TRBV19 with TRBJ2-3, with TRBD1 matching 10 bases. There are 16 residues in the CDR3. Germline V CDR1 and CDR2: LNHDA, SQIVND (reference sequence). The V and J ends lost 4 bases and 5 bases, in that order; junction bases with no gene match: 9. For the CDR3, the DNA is TGTGCCAGTAGTAGGGGGGGACAGGGGTCAGGAGATACGCAGTATTTT. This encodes CASSRGGQGSGDTQYF.

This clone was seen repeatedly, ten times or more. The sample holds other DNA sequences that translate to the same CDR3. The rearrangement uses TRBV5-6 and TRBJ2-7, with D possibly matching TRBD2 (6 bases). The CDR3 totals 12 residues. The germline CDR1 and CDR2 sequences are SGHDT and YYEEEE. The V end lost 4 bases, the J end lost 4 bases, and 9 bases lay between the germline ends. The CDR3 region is CASSLGGYEQYF. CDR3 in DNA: TGTGCCAGCAGCCTAGGAGGGTACGAGCAGTACTTC.

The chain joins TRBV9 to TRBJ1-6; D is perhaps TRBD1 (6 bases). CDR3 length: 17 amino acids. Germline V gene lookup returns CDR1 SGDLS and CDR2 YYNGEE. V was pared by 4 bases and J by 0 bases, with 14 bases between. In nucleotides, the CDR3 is TGTGCCAGCAGCTCAGGACAGCTGAGCTCCTATAATTCACCCCTCCACTTT. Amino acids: CASSSGQLSSYNSPLHF.

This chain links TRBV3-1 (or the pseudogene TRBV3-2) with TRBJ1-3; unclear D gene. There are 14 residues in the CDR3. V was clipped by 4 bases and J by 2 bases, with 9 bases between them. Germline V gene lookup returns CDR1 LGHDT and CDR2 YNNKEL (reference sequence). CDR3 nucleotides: TGTGCCAGCAGCCTACAGAGAACTGGAAACACCATATATTTT. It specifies CASSLQRTGNTIYF.

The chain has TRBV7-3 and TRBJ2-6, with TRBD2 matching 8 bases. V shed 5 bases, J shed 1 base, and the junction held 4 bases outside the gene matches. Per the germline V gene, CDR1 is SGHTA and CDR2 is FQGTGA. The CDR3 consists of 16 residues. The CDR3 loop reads CASSPGGASGANVLTF. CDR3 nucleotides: TGTGCCAGCAGCCCGGGGGGGGCTTCTGGGGCCAACGTCCTGACTTTC.

The CDR3 DNA reads TGTGCCAGCAGCCAAGCTCTCTCCGGGGAGCTGTTTTTT. Translation: CASSQALSGELFF. The chain combines TRBV14 with TRBJ2-2; D remains ambiguous. Germline values: CDR1 SGHDN, CDR2 FVKESK. This CDR3 comprises 13 residues. Trimming removed 1 base at V and 6 bases at J, with 6 bases between.

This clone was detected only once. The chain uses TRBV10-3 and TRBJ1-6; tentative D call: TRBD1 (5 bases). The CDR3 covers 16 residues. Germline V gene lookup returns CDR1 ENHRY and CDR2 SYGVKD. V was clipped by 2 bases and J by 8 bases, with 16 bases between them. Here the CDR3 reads CAISERGLVLHSPLHF. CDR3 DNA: TGTGCCATCAGTGAGCGGGGGTTGGTTTTACATTCACCCCTCCACTTT.

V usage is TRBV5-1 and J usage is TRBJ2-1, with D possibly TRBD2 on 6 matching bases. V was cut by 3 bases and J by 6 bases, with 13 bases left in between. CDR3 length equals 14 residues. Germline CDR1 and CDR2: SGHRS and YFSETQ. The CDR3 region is CASSSGDGGNEQFF. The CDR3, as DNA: TGCGCCAGCAGCTCGGGGGATGGCGGCAATGAGCAGTTCTTC.

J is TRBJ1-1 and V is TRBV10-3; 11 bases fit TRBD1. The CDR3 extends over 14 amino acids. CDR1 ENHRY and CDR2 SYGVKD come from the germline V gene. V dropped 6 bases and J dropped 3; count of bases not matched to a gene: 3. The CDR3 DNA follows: TGTGCCATCAGCAAGGGACAGGGGGACACTGAAGCTTTCTTT. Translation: CAISKGQGDTEAFF.

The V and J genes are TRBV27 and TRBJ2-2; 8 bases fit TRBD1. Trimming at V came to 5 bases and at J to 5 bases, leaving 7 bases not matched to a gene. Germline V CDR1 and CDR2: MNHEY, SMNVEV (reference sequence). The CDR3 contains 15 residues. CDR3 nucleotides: TGTGCCAGCAGTCGACAGGGGTCGGATACCGGGGAGCTGTTTTTT. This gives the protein CASSRQGSDTGELFF.

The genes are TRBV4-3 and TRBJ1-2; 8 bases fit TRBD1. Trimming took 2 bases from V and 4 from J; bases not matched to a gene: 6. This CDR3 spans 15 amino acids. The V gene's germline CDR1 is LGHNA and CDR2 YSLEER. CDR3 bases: TGCGCCAGCAGCCAAAGTGGGACAGGAGCCTATGGCTACACCTTC. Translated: CASSQSGTGAYGYTF.

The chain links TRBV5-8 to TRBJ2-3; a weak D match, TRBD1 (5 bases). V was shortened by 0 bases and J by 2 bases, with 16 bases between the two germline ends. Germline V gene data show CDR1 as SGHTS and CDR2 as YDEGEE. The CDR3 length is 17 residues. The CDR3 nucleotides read TGTGCCAGCAGCTTGGTCAGGGTCTTACCTGACACAGATACGCAGTATTTT. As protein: CASSLVRVLPDTDTQYF.

CDR3 in amino acids: CASSLSVDQPQHF. Written as DNA, the CDR3 is TGTGCCAGCAGTTTAAGCGTCGATCAGCCCCAGCATTTT. The chain links TRBV12-3 or TRBV12-4 to TRBJ1-5; D is undetermined. Trimming took 2 bases from V and 5 from J, leaving 7 bases between them. The CDR3 totals 13 residues.

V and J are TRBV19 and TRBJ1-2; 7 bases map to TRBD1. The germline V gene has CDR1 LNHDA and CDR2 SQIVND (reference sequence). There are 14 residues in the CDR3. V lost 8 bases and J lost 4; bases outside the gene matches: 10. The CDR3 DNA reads TGTGCCAGTGAGCCCCGACAGGGAGGCTATGGCTACACCTTC. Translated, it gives CASEPRQGGYGYTF.

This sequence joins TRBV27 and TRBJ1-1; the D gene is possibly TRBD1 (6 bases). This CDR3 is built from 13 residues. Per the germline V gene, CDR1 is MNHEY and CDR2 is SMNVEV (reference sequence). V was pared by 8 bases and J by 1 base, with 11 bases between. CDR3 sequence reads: CASHRQENTEAFF. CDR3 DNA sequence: TGTGCCAGCCACCGACAGGAGAACACTGAAGCTTTCTTT.

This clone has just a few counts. CDR3 sequence reads: CASNRDRQETQYF. The CDR3 nucleotides read TGTGCCAGCAATCGGGACAGGCAAGAGACCCAGTACTTC. The chain couples TRBV2 to TRBJ2-5; 8 bases align to TRBD1. V dropped 7 bases and J dropped 2; count of bases not matched to a gene: 3. The CDR3 contains 13 residues. The germline V gene encodes CDR1 SNHLY and CDR2 FYNNEI.

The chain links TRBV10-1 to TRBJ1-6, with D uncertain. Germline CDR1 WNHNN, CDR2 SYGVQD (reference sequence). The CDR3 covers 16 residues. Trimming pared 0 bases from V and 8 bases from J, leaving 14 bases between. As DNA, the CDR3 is TGCGCCAGCAGTGAGTCGTCCGGGCCCGGGGATTCACCCCTCCACTTT. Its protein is CASSESSGPGDSPLHF.

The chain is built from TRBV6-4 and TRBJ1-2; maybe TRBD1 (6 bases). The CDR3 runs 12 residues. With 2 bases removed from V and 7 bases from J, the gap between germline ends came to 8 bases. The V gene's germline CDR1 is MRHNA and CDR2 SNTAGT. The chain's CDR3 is CASSDQGSGYTF. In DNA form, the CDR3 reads TGTGCCAGCAGTGACCAGGGGAGTGGCTACACCTTC.

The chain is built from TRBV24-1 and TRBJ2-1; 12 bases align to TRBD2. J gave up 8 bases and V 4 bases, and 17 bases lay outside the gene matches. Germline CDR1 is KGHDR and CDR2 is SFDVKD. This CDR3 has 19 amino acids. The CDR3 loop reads CATSEALAGGVPPLDEQFF. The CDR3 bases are TGTGCCACCAGTGAAGCCCTAGCGGGGGGGGTCCCCCCCTTAGATGAGCAGTTCTTC.

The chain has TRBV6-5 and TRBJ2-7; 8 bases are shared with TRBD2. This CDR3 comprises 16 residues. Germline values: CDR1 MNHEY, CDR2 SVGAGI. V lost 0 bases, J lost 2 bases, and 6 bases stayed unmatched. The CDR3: CASSYSTGGRTYEQYF. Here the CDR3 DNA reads TGTGCCAGCAGTTACTCTACCGGCGGGAGGACCTACGAGCAGTACTTC.

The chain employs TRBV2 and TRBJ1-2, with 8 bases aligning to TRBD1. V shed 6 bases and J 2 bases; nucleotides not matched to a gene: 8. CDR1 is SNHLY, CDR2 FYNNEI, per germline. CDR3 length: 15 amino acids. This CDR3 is CASRIVGQGNYGYTF. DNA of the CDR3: TGTGCCAGCAGGATCGTAGGACAGGGCAACTATGGCTACACCTTC. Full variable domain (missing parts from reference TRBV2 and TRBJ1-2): EPEVTQTPSHQVTQMGQEVILRCVPISNHLYFYWYRQILGQKVEFLVSFYNNEISEKSEIFDDQFSVERPDGSNFTLKIRSTKLEDSAMYFCASRIVGQGNYGYTFGSGTRLTVV.

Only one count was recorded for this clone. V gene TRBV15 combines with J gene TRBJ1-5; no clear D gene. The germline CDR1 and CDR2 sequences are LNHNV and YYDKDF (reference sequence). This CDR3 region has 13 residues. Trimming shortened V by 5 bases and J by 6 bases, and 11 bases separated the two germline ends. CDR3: CATSLDLGQPQHF. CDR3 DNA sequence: TGTGCCACCAGCCTGGACTTGGGTCAGCCCCAGCATTTT.

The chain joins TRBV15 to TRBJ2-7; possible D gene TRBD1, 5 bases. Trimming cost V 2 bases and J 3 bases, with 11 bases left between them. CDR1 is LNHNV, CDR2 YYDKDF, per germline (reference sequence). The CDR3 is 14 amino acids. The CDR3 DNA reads TGTGCCACCAGCAGACAGGGTCGCTACTACGAGCAGTACTTC. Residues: CATSRQGRYYEQYF.

The CDR3 reads CASSQRLAGPTDTQYF. CDR3 DNA sequence: TGTGCCAGCAGCCAACGACTAGCGGGGCCCACAGATACGCAGTATTTT. V usage is TRBV3-1 (or the pseudogene TRBV3-2) and J usage is TRBJ2-3; 11 bases map to TRBD2. V shed 2 bases and J 2 bases; nucleotides not matched to a gene: 3. The CDR3 is 16 amino acids. Looked up from germline, CDR1 is LGHDT and CDR2 is YNNKEL (reference sequence).